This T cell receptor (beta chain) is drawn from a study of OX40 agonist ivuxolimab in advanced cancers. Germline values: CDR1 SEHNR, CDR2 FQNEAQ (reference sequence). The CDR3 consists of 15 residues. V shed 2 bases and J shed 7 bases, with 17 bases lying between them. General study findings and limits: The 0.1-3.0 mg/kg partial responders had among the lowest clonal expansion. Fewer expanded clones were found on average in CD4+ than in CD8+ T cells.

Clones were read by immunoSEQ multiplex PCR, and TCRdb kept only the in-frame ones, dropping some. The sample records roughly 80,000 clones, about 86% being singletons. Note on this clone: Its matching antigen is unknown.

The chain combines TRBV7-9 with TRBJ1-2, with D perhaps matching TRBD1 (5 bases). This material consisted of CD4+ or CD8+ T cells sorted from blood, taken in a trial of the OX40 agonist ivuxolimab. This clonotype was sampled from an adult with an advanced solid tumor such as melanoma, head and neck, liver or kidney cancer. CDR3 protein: CASSLNAMGTSGYTF. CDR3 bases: TGTGCCAGCAGCTTAAATGCCATGGGGACGAGTGGCTACACCTTC.